The next 30 T cell receptor beta chains were all read from a single sample in a study of OX40 agonist ivuxolimab in advanced cancers. TCRdb's copy holds only in-frame clones and misses some; the assay was immunoSEQ multiplex PCR. The data contain approximately 44,000 clones, just under 95% of them singletons. The sample in question was CD4+ or CD8+ T cells sorted from blood, obtained in a trial of the OX40 agonist ivuxolimab. The receptors here all came from an adult with an advanced solid tumor such as melanoma, head and neck, liver or kidney cancer.

As regards this clone: One junction end disagrees with the germline gene, perhaps due to a read error. The V and J genes are TRBV4-3 and TRBJ2-2; TRBD1 might be the D (6 bases). Germline V gives CDR1 LGHNA, CDR2 YSLEER. There are 16 residues in the CDR3. The CDR3 here is CASGQDPQGQVGELFF. CDR3 sequence (DNA): TGCGCCAGCGGCCAAGATCCCCAGGGGCAGGTCGGGGAGCTGTTTTTT.

In this sample, this clone turned up once. The V gene is TRBV7-6, the J gene TRBJ2-7, with 8 bases lining up with TRBD2. V was clipped by 4 bases and J by 4 bases; unmatched bases: 6. The CDR3 covers 14 residues. In germline, CDR1 is SGHVS, CDR2 FNYEAQ. The DNA of the CDR3 is TGTGCCAGCAGCTCCGCTACTAGCGGTTACGAGCAGTACTTC. Protein: CASSSATSGYEQYF.

The chain links TRBV25-1 to TRBJ1-1; the match to TRBD1 covers 9 bases. The trim removed 7 bases at V and 4 bases at J, leaving 4 bases unmatched. This CDR3 contains 13 residues. Germline V gene data show CDR1 as MGHDK and CDR2 as SYGVNS. The CDR3 loop reads CASTGQGITEAFF. The CDR3 region has the DNA TGTGCCAGCACGGGACAGGGAATCACTGAAGCTTTCTTT.

This clone has a single count. In the same sample, other DNA sequences code for this CDR3. The V gene is TRBV14, the J gene TRBJ2-5; 9 bases match TRBD2. After removal of 3 bases from V and 4 bases from J, the junction contained 0 bases not matched to a gene. The CDR3 runs to 13 residues. Germline V gives CDR1 SGHDN, CDR2 FVKESK. The CDR3 is CASSQGLAETQYF. The CDR3 bases are TGTGCCAGCAGCCAGGGACTAGCAGAGACCCAGTACTTC.

This rearrangement joins TRBV6-1 to TRBJ2-7; D is uncertain. The CDR3 loop spans 16 amino acids. The ends were cut back, 8 bases at V and 2 bases at J, with 22 bases in the middle. The germline CDR1 and CDR2 sequences are MNHNS and SASEGT. CDR3 in amino acids: CASGAGQSPRTYEQYF. The CDR3 DNA reads as TGTGCCAGCGGTGCCGGGCAGAGCCCGAGGACCTACGAGCAGTACTTC.

About this clone itself: Distinct nucleotide sequences in the sample also encode this CDR3. The chain employs TRBV30 and TRBJ2-7; no clear D. From germline, CDR1 is GTSNPN and CDR2 SVGIG (reference sequence). Trimming took 0 bases from V and 4 from J, leaving 7 bases between them. CDR3 size: 12 residues. CDR3 bases: TGTGCCTGGAGTGTACGTGGGTACGAGCAGTACTTC. Its translation: CAWSVRGYEQYF. The full variable domain, with the rest looked up from reference TRBV30 and TRBJ2-7, is SQTIHQWPATLVQPVGSPLSLECTVEGTSNPNLYWYRQAAGRGLQLLFYSVGIGQISSEVPQNLSASRPQDRQFILSSKKLLLSDSGFYLCAWSVRGYEQYFGPGTRLTVT.

The chain recombines TRBV11-2 with TRBJ2-3, with D perhaps matching TRBD2 (6 bases). Germline lookup yields CDR1 SGHAT and CDR2 FQNNGV. The CDR3 totals 17 residues. The V and J ends lost 0 bases and 2 bases respectively, with 15 bases between them. CDR3 nucleotide sequence: TGTGCCAGCAGCTTAGAGACTAGTCGTCCCCTCACAGATACGCAGTATTTT. Translating gives CASSLETSRPLTDTQYF.

This clone has just one count. V gene TRBV7-9 combines with J gene TRBJ2-1, with 10 nucleotides matching TRBD2. Germline V lookup: CDR1 SEHNR, CDR2 FQNEAQ (reference sequence). The junction had 7 bases not matched to a gene; V was cut back by 5 bases and J by 3 bases. The CDR3 totals 16 residues. The CDR3 sequence is CASSPSGLANYNEQFF. CDR3 nucleotides: TGTGCCAGCAGCCCCTCGGGACTAGCGAACTACAATGAGCAGTTCTTC.

The chain uses TRBV4-1 and TRBJ2-7, with TRBD1 identical over 7 bases. The CDR3 spans 15 residues. The V segment lost 3 bases and the J segment 2 bases; nucleotides outside the gene matches: 7. Germline V lookup: CDR1 MGHRA, CDR2 YSYEKL. The CDR3 sequence is CASSQRQGAPYEQYF. In DNA, the CDR3 is TGCGCCAGCAGCCAGAGACAGGGTGCCCCCTACGAGCAGTACTTC.

A few counts support this clone. The CDR3 reads CASSLTSGETGELFF. Here the CDR3 DNA reads TGTGCCAGCAGCTTGACTAGCGGGGAGACCGGGGAGCTGTTTTTT. This chain joins TRBV5-4 and TRBJ2-2, with 10 bases aligning to TRBD2. CDR1 is SGHNT, CDR2 YYREEE, per germline (reference sequence). This CDR3 region has 15 residues. J was trimmed by 5 bases and V by 1 base; bases with no gene match: 2.

The V gene is TRBV28, the J gene TRBJ2-3; D is unclear. The V and J ends lost 2 bases and 0 bases respectively, with 6 bases between them. CDR3 length: 14 amino acids. The germline V gene has CDR1 MDHEN and CDR2 SYDVKM. CDR3 protein: CASSLQVSTDTQYF. CDR3 nucleotides: TGTGCCAGCAGTTTACAGGTTAGCACAGATACGCAGTATTTT. The variable domain in full, completed from reference TRBV28 and TRBJ2-3, reads DVKVTQSSRYLVKRTGEKVFLECVQDMDHENMFWYRQDPGLGLRLIYFSYDVKMKEKGDIPEGYSVSREKKERFSLILESASTNQTSMYLCASSLQVSTDTQYFGPGTRLTVL.

The V gene is TRBV9, the J gene TRBJ2-1, with 10 bases matching TRBD1. After removal of 4 bases from V and 4 bases from J, the junction contained 8 bases not matched to a gene. Germline V lookup: CDR1 SGDLS, CDR2 YYNGEE. There are 16 residues in the CDR3. The CDR3 DNA sequence: TGTGCCAGCAGCCCCAGCGGGGGACAGGGGTACAATGAGCAGTTCTTC. Translated, it gives CASSPSGGQGYNEQFF.

The CDR3 protein is CASSQQGVLYGYTF. CDR3 bases: TGTGCCAGCAGTCAACAGGGGGTGCTTTATGGCTACACCTTC. The gene calls are TRBV28 and TRBJ1-2, with 8 bases lining up with TRBD1. The germline V gene encodes CDR1 MDHEN and CDR2 SYDVKM. The CDR3 has 14 amino acids. Trimming removed 5 bases from V and 5 bases from J; junction bases left unmatched: 7.

The genes are TRBV5-1 and TRBJ1-3; TRBD1 agrees at 9 bases. The V gene end was trimmed by 5 bases and the J gene end by 6 bases; junction bases not matched to a gene: 12. There are 16 residues in the CDR3. Germline CDR1 SGHRS, CDR2 YFSETQ. The CDR3 region is CASRPTGTGYENTIYF. CDR3 DNA: TGCGCCAGCAGACCGACCGGGACAGGGTATGAAAACACCATATATTTT.

The V and J genes are TRBV5-4 and TRBJ2-3; the D is unclear. Trimming left V 2 bases short and J 0 bases short, with 13 bases between. CDR3 size: 16 residues. Per germline, CDR1 SGHNT and CDR2 YYREEE (reference sequence). The DNA of the CDR3 is TGTGCCAGCAGCTTTGACGGAGCCCGTAGCACAGATACGCAGTATTTT. Translating it yields CASSFDGARSTDTQYF.

This clone has just one count. This sequence joins TRBV6-1 and TRBJ1-2; D unresolved. V was trimmed by 0 bases and J by 2 bases, leaving 13 bases between them. The CDR3 length is 16 residues. Germline CDR1 reads MNHNS; CDR2 reads SASEGT. The CDR3 is CASSEASPGRNYGYTF. CDR3 coding DNA: TGTGCCAGCAGTGAAGCCTCGCCGGGCAGGAACTATGGCTACACCTTC.

V gene TRBV19 combines with J gene TRBJ2-5; D is perhaps TRBD2 (5 bases). The J call is doubtful: the DNA matches TRBJ2-7 better. The CDR3 consists of 13 residues. Germline V gives CDR1 LNHDA, CDR2 SQIVND (reference sequence). In nucleotides, the CDR3 is TGTGCCAGTAGTATCGGGGAAAGCTACGAGCAGTACTTC. It translates to CASSIGESYEQYF.

The chain couples TRBV9 to TRBJ2-1, with TRBD2 identical over 9 bases. From germline, CDR1 is SGDLS and CDR2 YYNGEE. The ends lost 4 bases at V and 7 bases at J; junction bases unmatched: 9. The CDR3 loop spans 15 amino acids. The CDR3 DNA sequence: TGTGCCAGCAGCAATAGCGGGAGTACGGGGAATGAGCAGTTCTTC. Translating gives CASSNSGSTGNEQFF.

The chain links TRBV7-9 to TRBJ2-6; no reliable D call. The CDR3 is 15 amino acids. V lost 4 bases to trimming and J lost 0 bases, with 7 bases between them. Germline loops: CDR1 SEHNR, CDR2 FQNEAQ (reference sequence). CDR3 region: CASSSEISGANVLTF. The DNA of the CDR3 is TGTGCCAGCAGCTCTGAAATCTCTGGGGCCAACGTCCTGACTTTC.

This clone was recorded only once. The genes are TRBV11-2 and TRBJ1-4, with 7 bases lining up with TRBD1. The CDR3 is 14 amino acids. Trimming at V came to 6 bases and at J to 8 bases, leaving 9 bases not matched to a gene. CDR1 is SGHAT and CDR2 is FQNNGV in the germline V gene. CDR3 protein: CASSTGTVMEKLFF. Here the CDR3 DNA reads TGTGCCAGCAGTACGGGGACAGTAATGGAAAAACTGTTTTTT.

The chain is built from TRBV27 and TRBJ1-5; the D gene is possibly TRBD1 (5 bases). The length of the CDR3 is 15 residues. V gave up 2 bases and J gave up 3 bases, with 11 bases separating them. Germline assignment: CDR1 MNHEY and CDR2 SMNVEV (reference sequence). The CDR3 here is CASSLGGMYNQPQHF. In DNA form, the CDR3 reads TGTGCCAGCAGTTTAGGGGGAATGTACAATCAGCCCCAGCATTTT.

Only one count was recorded for this clone. V and J are TRBV7-9 and TRBJ2-5, with D possibly TRBD1 on 6 matching bases. This CDR3 has 13 residues. The V end lost 2 bases, the J end lost 4 bases, and 8 bases lay between the germline ends. Germline CDR1 is SEHNR and CDR2 is FQNEAQ (reference sequence). CDR3 region: CASSLQGRETQYF. CDR3 DNA: TGTGCCAGCAGCTTACAGGGGCGAGAGACCCAGTACTTC. Based on the CDR3 plus reference TRBV7-9 and TRBJ2-5, the full variable domain is DTGVSQNPRHKITKRGQNVTFRCDPISEHNRLYWYRQTLGQGPEFLTYFQNEAQLEKSRLLSDRFSAERPKGSFSTLEIQRTEQGDSAMYLCASSLQGRETQYFGPGTRLLVL.

The gene calls are TRBV28 and TRBJ2-7; D remains ambiguous. CDR1 is MDHEN, CDR2 SYDVKM, per germline. V dropped 7 bases and J dropped 6 bases, with 16 bases sitting between them. CDR3 length equals 13 residues. The CDR3 is CASTLGRYGEQYF. CDR3 DNA: TGTGCCAGCACCTTAGGACGGTACGGCGAGCAGTACTTC.

V gene TRBV7-6 combines with J gene TRBJ2-7; D is unclear. V shed 2 bases and J shed 4 bases, with 12 bases lying between them. This CDR3 comprises 14 residues. Germline V gene sequence: CDR1 SGHVS, CDR2 FNYEAQ. CDR3 sequence: CASSLSAGIYEQYF. The CDR3 coding sequence is TGTGCCAGCAGCTTAAGTGCAGGTATATACGAGCAGTACTTC.

The V and J genes are TRBV7-9 and TRBJ1-2, with D unresolved. There are 14 residues in the CDR3. Germline assignment: CDR1 SEHNR and CDR2 FQNEAQ (reference sequence). The V end lost 5 bases, the J end lost 8 bases, and 18 bases lay between the germline ends. The CDR3, as DNA: TGTGCCAGCAGCCTGGGAGGTGGGCTTAACGGCTACACCTTC. It codes for CASSLGGGLNGYTF.

The chain employs TRBV11-3 and TRBJ2-2, with TRBD1 as a possible D gene (5 bases). The CDR3 runs to 13 residues. V was cut by 5 bases and J by 6 bases, with 10 bases left in between. Germline V gene data show CDR1 as SGHNT and CDR2 as YENEEA. This chain's CDR3 is CASSPTGSGELFF. In DNA, the CDR3 is TGTGCCAGCAGCCCTACAGGTTCCGGGGAGCTGTTTTTT. The full variable domain, in which reference TRBV11-3 and TRBJ2-2 provide the parts outside the CDR3, is EAGVVQSPRYKIIEKKQPVAFWCNPISGHNTLYWYLQNLGQGPELLIRYENEEAVDDSQLPKDRFSAERLKGVDSTLKIQPAELGDSAVYLCASSPTGSGELFFGEGSRLTVL.

The rearrangement uses TRBV9 and TRBJ2-3; 9 nucleotides match TRBD2. Germline CDR1 and CDR2: SGDLS and YYNGEE. The V segment lost 5 bases and the J segment 0 bases; nucleotides outside the gene matches: 7. The CDR3 has 16 amino acids. In nucleotides, the CDR3 is TGTGCCAGCAGACCTTCTAGCGGGATTAGCACAGATACGCAGTATTTT. It is translated as CASRPSSGISTDTQYF.

This clone was counted once. The V call is TRBV19, the J call TRBJ2-7; 9 positions agree with TRBD1. J lost 4 bases, V lost 5 bases, and 3 bases had no gene match. The CDR3 runs 13 residues. Germline V gene sequence: CDR1 LNHDA, CDR2 SQIVND (reference sequence). The CDR3 DNA reads as TGTGCCAGTAGTGAGGGACAGGGTTACGAGCAGTACTTC. Its translation: CASSEGQGYEQYF. Variable domain in full (rest from reference TRBV19 and TRBJ2-7): DGGITQSPKYLFRKEGQNVTLSCEQNLNHDAMYWYRQDPGQGLRLIYYSQIVNDFQKGDIAEGYSVSREKKESFPLTVTSAQKNPTAFYLCASSEGQGYEQYFGPGTRLTVT.

The chain joins TRBV19 to TRBJ1-1; D possibly corresponds to TRBD1 (5 bases). The CDR3 spans 12 residues. The ends were cut back, 5 bases at V and 8 bases at J, with 12 bases in the middle. The germline gives CDR1 LNHDA, CDR2 SQIVND (reference sequence). CDR3 DNA: TGTGCCAGTAGTTGGGGGAGAAGAGAAGCTTTCTTT. It is translated as CASSWGRREAFF.

Here the CDR3 reads CASSLVAGASDTQYF. CDR3 nucleotides: TGTGCCAGCAGCCTCGTAGCGGGAGCATCAGATACGCAGTATTTT. The rearrangement uses TRBV5-4 and TRBJ2-3; 9 bases are shared with TRBD2. Trimming at V came to 4 bases and at J to 4 bases, leaving 7 bases not matched to a gene. There are 15 residues in the CDR3. CDR1 is SGHNT, CDR2 YYREEE, per germline (reference sequence).